This entry lists 2 T cell receptor beta chains sequenced from one sample in a study of T cells in Graves' hyperthyroidism and ophthalmopathy. Regions amplified from RNA transcripts were the TCR beta CDR3 regions. TCR CDR3 regions were first amplified by RT-PCR with HTBI primers. TCRdb reanalysed the multiplex PCR reads using MiXCR and keeps one entry per CDR3 protein. Altogether roughly 40,000 distinct CDR3 sequences are present, roughly half being singletons, with the ten largest covering roughly 15%. Material: blood. The receptors originated from a man between 40 and 49 years old with Graves' ophthalmopathy.

Many counts were recorded for this clonotype. The genes are TRBV20-1 and TRBJ1-6; TRBD1 matches at 9 bases. The ends lost 7 bases at V and 2 bases at J; junction bases unmatched: 9. The length of the CDR3 is 16 residues. The germline V gene has CDR1 DFQATT and CDR2 SNEGSKA (reference sequence). CDR3 bases: TGCAGTGGGACGGACAGGGGACAAACCTATAATTCACCCCTCCACTTT. Translated, it gives CSGTDRGQTYNSPLHF.

This clonotype occurred many times. A read error is possible here, since a much larger clone lies one base away. The chain couples TRBV7-9 to TRBJ2-3, with a weak D call TRBD2 (6 bases). The CDR3 is 15 amino acids. The germline V gene encodes CDR1 SEHNR and CDR2 FQNEAQ (reference sequence). In DNA, the CDR3 is TGTGCCAGCAGCCCCATGGCGGGAAGGTCAGATACGCAGTGTTTT. This gives the protein CASSPMAGRSDTQCF.